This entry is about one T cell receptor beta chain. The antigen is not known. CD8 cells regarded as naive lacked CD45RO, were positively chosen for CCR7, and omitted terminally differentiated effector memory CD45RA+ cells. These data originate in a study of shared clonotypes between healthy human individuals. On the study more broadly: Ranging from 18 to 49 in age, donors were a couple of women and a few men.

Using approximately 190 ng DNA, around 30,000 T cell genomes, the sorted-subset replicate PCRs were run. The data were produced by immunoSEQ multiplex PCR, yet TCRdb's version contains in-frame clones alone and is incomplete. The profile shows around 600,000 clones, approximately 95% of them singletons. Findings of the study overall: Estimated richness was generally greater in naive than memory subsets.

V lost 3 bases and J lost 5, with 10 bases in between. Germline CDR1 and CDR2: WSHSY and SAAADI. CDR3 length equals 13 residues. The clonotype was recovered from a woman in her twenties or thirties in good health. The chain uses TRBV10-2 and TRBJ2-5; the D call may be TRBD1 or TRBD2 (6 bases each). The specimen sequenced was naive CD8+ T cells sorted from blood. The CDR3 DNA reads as TGCGCCAGCAGTGATTGGAGGGGGGAGACCCAGTACTTC. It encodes CASSDWRGETQYF.